The rows below give T cell receptor beta chains drawn from one sample of a study of blood T cell repertoires in COVID-19. Assay used: immunoSEQ multiplex PCR; TCRdb lists only in-frame clones, some missing. Of around 110,000 clones listed, around nine tenths are singletons. The sample consisted of peripheral blood. These receptors were taken from a young woman with acute or convalescent COVID-19. Both conserved end residues are part of each CDR3. Each record gives: D gene, clone size, J gene, V gene, CDR3 protein, CDR3 DNA. A D gene is named only where the DNA matches it firmly. Clone size is shown for a subset of rows, as once, few, many or a class of expanded clone.

D gene: -; clone size: few; J gene: TRBJ1-1; V gene: TRBV19; CDR3 protein: CASTLGSWNTEAFF; CDR3 DNA: TGTGCCAGTACCCTAGGAAGCTGGAACACTGAAGCTTTCTTT
D gene: TRBD2; clone size: -; J gene: TRBJ2-1; V gene: TRBV5-1; CDR3 protein: CASSLALGAGYNEQFF; CDR3 DNA: TGCGCCAGCAGCTTGGCCCTAGGAGCGGGGTACAATGAGCAGTTCTTC
D gene: TRBD2; clone size: -; J gene: TRBJ2-1; V gene: TRBV30; CDR3 protein: CAWGRADLTNEQFF; CDR3 DNA: TGTGCCTGGGGGAGGGCAGACCTTACGAATGAGCAGTTCTTC
D gene: -; clone size: -; J gene: TRBJ1-5; V gene: TRBV7-2; CDR3 protein: CATSLLGGQPQHF; CDR3 DNA: TGTGCCACCTCACTTCTGGGGGGTCAGCCCCAGCATTTT
D gene: TRBD1; clone size: -; J gene: TRBJ1-1; V gene: TRBV5-1; CDR3 protein: CASSFSPGQGALNTEAFF; CDR3 DNA: TGCGCCAGCAGCTTCTCTCCGGGACAGGGGGCTTTGAACACTGAAGCTTTCTTT
D gene: TRBD2; clone size: -; J gene: TRBJ2-7; V gene: TRBV10-3; CDR3 protein: CAISGTPARLAGKEYEQYF; CDR3 DNA: TGTGCCATCAGTGGGACCCCTGCTCGACTAGCGGGAAAGGAATACGAGCAGTACTTC
D gene: TRBD2; clone size: -; J gene: TRBJ2-1; V gene: TRBV6-2/TRBV6-3; CDR3 protein: CASSYASGIYNEQFF; CDR3 DNA: TGTGCCAGCAGTTACGCTAGCGGGATATACAATGAGCAGTTCTTC
D gene: TRBD2; clone size: -; J gene: TRBJ2-1; V gene: TRBV5-6; CDR3 protein: CASRRSGRAYNEQFF; CDR3 DNA: TGTGCCAGCAGGCGTAGCGGGAGGGCCTACAATGAGCAGTTCTTC
D gene: -; clone size: -; J gene: TRBJ1-2; V gene: TRBV9; CDR3 protein: CASSGSRRVLGGYGYTF; CDR3 DNA: TGTGCCAGCAGCGGATCTCGGAGGGTCCTGGGCGGCTATGGCTACACCTTC
D gene: -; clone size: -; J gene: TRBJ2-3; V gene: TRBV30; CDR3 protein: CAWGVQVNTQYF; CDR3 DNA: TGTGCCTGGGGGGTCCAGGTCAATACGCAGTATTTT
D gene: -; clone size: -; J gene: TRBJ2-5; V gene: TRBV12-3/TRBV12-4; CDR3 protein: CASRGGPETQYF; CDR3 DNA: TGTGCCAGCAGGGGCGGGCCGGAGACCCAGTACTTC
D gene: -; clone size: once; J gene: TRBJ1-1; V gene: TRBV7-9; CDR3 protein: CASSLVQVLDTEAFF; CDR3 DNA: TGTGCCAGCAGCTTAGTACAGGTTTTGGACACTGAAGCTTTCTTT
D gene: TRBD2; clone size: -; J gene: TRBJ2-7; V gene: TRBV11-2; CDR3 protein: CASSLELASSYEQYF; CDR3 DNA: TGTGCCAGCAGCTTAGAACTAGCGAGCTCCTACGAGCAGTACTTC
D gene: TRBD2; clone size: -; J gene: TRBJ2-3; V gene: TRBV7-9; CDR3 protein: CASSLGSRTSGSTDTQYF; CDR3 DNA: TGTGCCAGCAGCTTAGGATCCCGGACTAGCGGGAGCACAGATACGCAGTATTTT
D gene: -; clone size: -; J gene: TRBJ2-1; V gene: TRBV11-1; CDR3 protein: CAWRGNGNEQFF; CDR3 DNA: TGTGCTTGGAGGGGCAACGGGAATGAGCAGTTCTTC
D gene: -; clone size: -; J gene: TRBJ1-2; V gene: TRBV11-2; CDR3 protein: CASQLNLRGRGGYTF; CDR3 DNA: TGTGCCAGCCAGCTAAATCTGAGGGGCAGGGGTGGCTACACCTTC
D gene: -; clone size: -; J gene: TRBJ1-1; V gene: TRBV7-2; CDR3 protein: CASSYDGDTEAFF; CDR3 DNA: TGTGCCAGCAGCTATGACGGGGACACTGAAGCTTTCTTT
D gene: TRBD2; clone size: -; J gene: TRBJ2-2; V gene: TRBV7-2; CDR3 protein: CASSLRGGSTGELFF; CDR3 DNA: TGTGCCAGCAGCCTACGGGGGGGGTCCACCGGGGAGCTGTTTTTT
D gene: TRBD2; clone size: -; J gene: TRBJ2-1; V gene: TRBV7-8; CDR3 protein: CASSRAGGTSGSMYEQFF; CDR3 DNA: TGTGCCAGCAGCCGAGCCGGCGGGACTAGCGGGAGTATGTATGAGCAGTTCTTC
D gene: -; clone size: -; J gene: TRBJ1-4; V gene: TRBV28; CDR3 protein: CASRRSGGPNEKLFF; CDR3 DNA: TGTGCCAGCAGACGTTCGGGGGGCCCTAATGAAAAACTGTTTTTT
D gene: -; clone size: -; J gene: TRBJ2-3; V gene: TRBV11-2; CDR3 protein: CASSLEGRPIDTQYF; CDR3 DNA: TGTGCCAGCAGCTTAGAGGGGCGGCCCATAGATACGCAGTATTTT
D gene: TRBD1; clone size: -; J gene: TRBJ1-2; V gene: TRBV3-1/TRBV3-2; CDR3 protein: CATSDRAPQYGYTF; CDR3 DNA: TGTGCCACCTCAGACAGGGCCCCACAGTATGGCTACACCTTC
D gene: TRBD1; clone size: -; J gene: TRBJ2-7; V gene: TRBV29-1; CDR3 protein: CSVGDSDYEQYF; CDR3 DNA: TGCAGCGTTGGGGACAGCGACTACGAGCAGTACTTC
D gene: TRBD2; clone size: -; J gene: TRBJ2-5; V gene: TRBV5-1; CDR3 protein: CASSSLAGGSETQYF; CDR3 DNA: TGCGCCAGCAGCTCGCTAGCGGGAGGATCTGAGACCCAGTACTTC
D gene: TRBD2; clone size: -; J gene: TRBJ2-5; V gene: TRBV13; CDR3 protein: CASSSKSGLAGGKTQYF; CDR3 DNA: TGTGCCAGCAGCTCAAAGAGTGGACTAGCGGGGGGGAAGACCCAGTACTTC
D gene: TRBD1; clone size: -; J gene: TRBJ2-7; V gene: TRBV19; CDR3 protein: CATQGELYEQYF; CDR3 DNA: TGTGCCACACAGGGGGAGCTTTACGAGCAGTACTTC
D gene: -; clone size: -; J gene: TRBJ1-5; V gene: TRBV19; CDR3 protein: CASSIVANQPQHF; CDR3 DNA: TGTGCCAGTAGTATTGTGGCAAATCAGCCCCAGCATTTT
D gene: -; clone size: -; J gene: TRBJ2-1; V gene: TRBV19; CDR3 protein: CASSAGRWSHNEQFF; CDR3 DNA: TGTGCCAGTAGTGCGGGACGGTGGTCCCACAATGAGCAGTTCTTC
D gene: -; clone size: -; J gene: TRBJ1-1; V gene: TRBV28; CDR3 protein: CASSFSRGVINDEAFF; CDR3 DNA: TGTGCCAGCAGTTTCTCACGGGGGGTAATAAACGATGAAGCTTTCTTT
D gene: -; clone size: -; J gene: TRBJ1-1; V gene: TRBV2; CDR3 protein: CASSEVGGLNKVGYTEAFF; CDR3 DNA: TGTGCCAGCAGTGAAGTGGGGGGACTGAACAAAGTTGGCTACACTGAAGCTTTCTTT
D gene: -; clone size: -; J gene: TRBJ1-1; V gene: TRBV5-1; CDR3 protein: CASSSQSMNTEAFF; CDR3 DNA: TGCGCCAGCAGCTCACAGAGCATGAACACTGAAGCTTTCTTT
D gene: -; clone size: -; J gene: TRBJ1-1; V gene: TRBV5-3; CDR3 protein: CARSFDRLVTEAFF; CDR3 DNA: TGTGCCAGAAGCTTCGACAGGCTTGTCACTGAAGCTTTCTTT
D gene: -; clone size: -; J gene: TRBJ2-5; V gene: TRBV30; CDR3 protein: CAWSVLGGETQYF; CDR3 DNA: TGTGCCTGGAGTGTACTAGGAGGAGAGACCCAGTACTTC
D gene: TRBD2; clone size: -; J gene: TRBJ2-1; V gene: TRBV4-2; CDR3 protein: CASSQDRGLAGEQFF; CDR3 DNA: TGTGCCAGCAGCCAAGATAGGGGACTAGCCGGTGAGCAGTTCTTC
D gene: -; clone size: -; J gene: TRBJ1-5; V gene: TRBV18; CDR3 protein: CASSLTGSHQPQHF; CDR3 DNA: TGTGCCAGCTCACTCACAGGGTCCCATCAGCCCCAGCATTTT
D gene: -; clone size: -; J gene: TRBJ2-1; V gene: TRBV2; CDR3 protein: CASIDSGNEQFF; CDR3 DNA: TGTGCCAGCATAGATAGCGGCAATGAGCAGTTCTTC
D gene: -; clone size: -; J gene: TRBJ2-1; V gene: TRBV6-2/TRBV6-3; CDR3 protein: CASSFALAWRNEQFF; CDR3 DNA: TGTGCCAGCAGTTTCGCACTAGCCTGGCGCAATGAGCAGTTCTTC
D gene: TRBD1; clone size: -; J gene: TRBJ2-3; V gene: TRBV5-4; CDR3 protein: CASSSDRRLATSDTQYF; CDR3 DNA: TGTGCCAGCAGCTCGGACAGGAGACTCGCCACATCAGATACGCAGTATTTT
D gene: TRBD1; clone size: -; J gene: TRBJ1-1; V gene: TRBV7-3; CDR3 protein: CASSLGDRASTEAFF; CDR3 DNA: TGTGCCAGCAGCTTAGGAGACAGGGCATCCACTGAAGCTTTCTTT
D gene: TRBD1; clone size: -; J gene: TRBJ1-1; V gene: TRBV30; CDR3 protein: CACPTGGTEAFF; CDR3 DNA: TGTGCCTGCCCGACAGGGGGCACTGAAGCTTTCTTT
D gene: -; clone size: -; J gene: TRBJ1-2; V gene: TRBV28; CDR3 protein: CASSLGGSYGYTF; CDR3 DNA: TGTGCCAGCAGTTTGGGGGGGAGCTATGGCTACACCTTC
D gene: -; clone size: -; J gene: TRBJ2-7; V gene: TRBV19; CDR3 protein: CASSARGGYEQYF; CDR3 DNA: TGTGCCAGTAGTGCCCGCGGCGGGTACGAGCAGTACTTC
D gene: -; clone size: -; J gene: TRBJ1-2; V gene: TRBV29-1; CDR3 protein: CSVERKAGGGYTF; CDR3 DNA: TGCAGCGTTGAACGAAAGGCGGGGGGTGGCTACACCTTC
D gene: -; clone size: -; J gene: TRBJ1-1; V gene: TRBV5-4; CDR3 protein: CASSLVGVKTEAFF; CDR3 DNA: TGTGCCAGCAGCTTGGTCGGGGTTAAGACTGAAGCTTTCTTT
D gene: -; clone size: -; J gene: TRBJ2-5; V gene: TRBV3-1/TRBV3-2; CDR3 protein: CASSPQRGTLGETQYF; CDR3 DNA: TGTGCCAGCAGCCCCCAAAGGGGGACGCTCGGAGAGACCCAGTACTTC
D gene: -; clone size: -; J gene: TRBJ1-4; V gene: TRBV19; CDR3 protein: CASSIGVEVRF; CDR3 DNA: TGTGCCAGTAGTATCGGAGTGGAGGTACGTTTT
D gene: TRBD1; clone size: -; J gene: TRBJ2-2; V gene: TRBV15; CDR3 protein: CATSRDQGVRTGELFF; CDR3 DNA: TGTGCCACCAGCAGAGATCAGGGGGTGAGGACCGGGGAGCTGTTTTTT